This TCR beta chain was sequenced in a study of cytomegalovirus exposure and HLA in healthy donors. The overall study: The 95 to 150 validation repertoires used a platform that matched the one used for the 550 to 800 first-cohort repertoires, as a later analysis reported.

The assay was immunoSEQ multiplex PCR, and TCRdb's table has in-frame clones only and misses some. The sample lists about 53,000 clones, roughly 92% seen once, with 1.4% in the top ten. An approximately 130-subject validation cohort, separate from the approximately 720-subject first cohort, supplied the donors. J was trimmed by 3 bases and V by 5 bases; bases with no gene match: 14. The germline V gene has CDR1 SGHDN and CDR2 FVKESK. The CDR3 covers 17 residues. The V and J genes are TRBV14 and TRBJ2-7; 9 bases agree with TRBD2. Sequencing input: PBMCs. This receptor was taken from a man aged 18 to 29 in good health and CMV-seronegative. CDR3 sequence reads: CASSYHRGLAGSYEQYF. The CDR3 bases are TGTGCCAGCAGCTATCACCGAGGGCTAGCGGGGAGCTACGAGCAGTACTTC.